This passage covers 5 T cell receptor beta chains from one sample sequenced in a study of persistence of HIV-infected CD4 T cells. The antigens these receptors bind are not known. Sequencing used immunoSEQ version 4 in survey mode. Only in-frame clones appear in the TCRdb table, and some are missing; sequencing was by immunoSEQ multiplex PCR. The sample lists tens of thousands of clones, 65% to 75% occurring once. Overlapping HIV-1 Gag 15-mer peptides at approximately 0.96 ug per peptide per mL were used. Sorted nonresponding memory CD4+ T cells were CD40L-negative, CD69-negative, CD45RO-high. Sequencing was performed on CD4+ T cells sorted from PBMCs after approximately 18-hour stimulation, taken from a patient who received antiretroviral therapy. The receptors stem from an adult man with HIV who was CMV-seropositive.

This clone appeared once. The chain combines TRBV4-1 with TRBJ2-7; D is undetermined. The CDR3 has 13 residues. The V end lost 0 bases, the J end lost 7 bases, and 10 bases lay between the germline ends. Germline CDR1 and CDR2: MGHRA and YSYEKL. In DNA, the CDR3 is TGCGCCAGCAGCCAAGATAGGTACCGGGAGCAGTACTTC. It is translated as CASSQDRYREQYF.

The rearrangement joins TRBV21-1 to TRBJ2-7; TRBD1 is the table's D call, not checked against the DNA. TRBV21-1 is given as a pseudogene. The CDR3 loop spans 16 amino acids. DNA of the CDR3: TGTGCCAGCAGCGGTCACGGACAGGGGGCGAGGTACGAGCAGTACTTC. This codes for CASSGHGQGARYEQYF.

The gene calls are TRBV6-5 and TRBJ1-6; the match to TRBD1 covers 9 bases. The ends lost 4 bases at V and 7 bases at J; junction bases unmatched: 5. The CDR3 consists of 15 residues. Germline assignment: CDR1 MNHEY and CDR2 SVGAGI. CDR3 sequence reads: CASSLRQGVNSPLHF. CDR3 nucleotide sequence: TGTGCCAGCAGTTTACGACAGGGGGTAAATTCACCCCTCCACTTT.

The CDR3 coding sequence is TGTGCCAGCAGCCAAGTCAGGGGGCGGGATGAAAAACTGTTTTTT. It specifies CASSQVRGRDEKLFF. The chain combines TRBV3-1 (or the pseudogene TRBV3-2) with TRBJ1-4; 8 bases align to TRBD1. Germline CDR1 reads LGHDT; CDR2 reads YNNKEL (reference sequence). V lost 1 base and J lost 6; bases outside the gene matches: 4. This CDR3 contains 15 residues.

The genes are TRBV10-3 and TRBJ1-2, with 7 bases that match TRBD1. After removal of 2 bases from V and 5 bases from J, the junction contained 2 bases not matched to a gene. The CDR3 is made up of 13 amino acids. Per germline, CDR1 ENHRY and CDR2 SYGVKD. Written as DNA, the CDR3 is TGTGCCATCAGTGAGGGGACAGCTTATGGCTACACCTTC. It codes for CAISEGTAYGYTF.